This T cell receptor (beta chain) is from a study of post-analysis software for immune sequencing data. Between the trimmed V and J ends, which lost 1 base and 5 bases, there was a span of 9 bases. The CDR3 sequence is 14 residues long. Germline V gene data show CDR1 as SGHTA and CDR2 as FQGNSA. Study-wide points: The five TRBV segments detected at higher frequency in patients than in controls included TRBV5-6, TRBV5-1 and TRBV20-1.

Turning to this clonotype: Its antigen is not identified.

Built from TCR beta cDNA, the libraries had unique molecular identifiers in them. TCRdb reprocessed the PCR reads with MiXCR, giving one entry per CDR3 protein. The sample consists of 800,000 to 950,000 distinct CDR3 sequences, roughly 50% of them appearing once. The sequencing sample was made of blood. This TCR was sampled from a girl between 10 and 17 years old with multiple sclerosis. The rearrangement uses TRBV7-2 and TRBJ1-3; perhaps TRBD1 as D (5 bases). CDR3: CASSLERGRNTIYF. DNA for the CDR3: TGTGCCAGCAGCTTAGAAAGGGGAAGAAACACCATATATTTT.